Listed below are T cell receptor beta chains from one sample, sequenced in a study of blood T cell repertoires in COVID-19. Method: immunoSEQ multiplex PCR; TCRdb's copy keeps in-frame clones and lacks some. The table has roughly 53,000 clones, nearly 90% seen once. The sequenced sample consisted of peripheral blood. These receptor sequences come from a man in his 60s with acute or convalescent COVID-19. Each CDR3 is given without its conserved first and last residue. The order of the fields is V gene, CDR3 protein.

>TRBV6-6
ASSGTGIGEQY
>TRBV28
ASSSYRDRARDAEAF
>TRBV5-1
ASSHRDRGDEQY
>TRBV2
ASSPPGLNEQF
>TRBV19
ASRGQGRTGNTIY
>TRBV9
ASSGPAGNQPQH
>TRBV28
ASSLRGNPSNQPQH
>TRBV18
ASSPSLMRVRDTGELF
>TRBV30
AWLPGQGTSYGYT
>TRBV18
ASSPGQGADTQY
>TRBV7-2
ASSLLGLAGGPNTGELF
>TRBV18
ASSLGQLNTEAF
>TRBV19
ASSSGGRNKNTEAF